The 28 T cell receptor beta chains given below trace back to one sample, sequenced in a study of cytomegalovirus exposure and HLA in healthy donors. Researchers ran the PCR with 60 Vbeta and 13 Jbeta primers. Some clones are missing from TCRdb's copy, which holds only in-frame ones; the method was immunoSEQ multiplex PCR. The sample shows 80,000 to 90,000 clones, around 80% of them seen only once. Sequenced sample: PBMCs. The receptors originated from a man in his forties in good health and CMV-seronegative.

V is TRBV5-1 and J is TRBJ2-5; 14 bases align to TRBD2. CDR3 length: 17 amino acids. The J segment lost 1 base and the V segment lost 6 bases, leaving 8 bases of the junction unmatched. The V gene's germline CDR1 is SGHRS and CDR2 YFSETQ. CDR3: CASMPGTSGSLQETQYF. Here the CDR3 DNA reads TGCGCCAGCATGCCCGGGACTAGCGGGAGTCTCCAAGAGACCCAGTACTTC.

The DNA for the CDR3 is TGTGCCAGCAGCCAAAGGACAGGGGTGTTGCGCGAGCAGTACTTC. Amino acids: CASSQRTGVLREQYF. The V gene is TRBV27, the J gene TRBJ2-7, with TRBD1 matching 9 bases. CDR1 is MNHEY, CDR2 SMNVEV, per germline (reference sequence). There are 15 residues in the CDR3. V dropped 6 bases and J dropped 6; count of bases not matched to a gene: 12.

This clone was detected a few times. The chain carries TRBV7-9 and TRBJ1-2, with 7 bases aligning to TRBD1. Germline assignment: CDR1 SEHNR and CDR2 FQNEAQ (reference sequence). The length of the CDR3 is 15 residues. Trimming at V came to 1 base and at J to 0 bases, leaving 2 bases not matched to a gene. CDR3 protein: CASSLGQGTNYGYTF. The CDR3 bases are TGTGCCAGCAGCTTAGGACAGGGTACTAACTATGGCTACACCTTC.

The V call is TRBV15, the J call TRBJ2-1, with D tentatively TRBD2 (5 bases). CDR1 LNHNV and CDR2 YYDKDF come from the germline V gene (reference sequence). With 0 bases removed from V and 1 base from J, the gap between germline ends came to 25 bases. The CDR3 spans 21 residues. CDR3 sequence: CATSRESVSVGNGISYNEQFF. The CDR3 DNA sequence: TGTGCCACCAGCAGAGAATCGGTTAGCGTCGGAAATGGCATATCCTACAATGAGCAGTTCTTC.

In its sample, this clone was seen once. The junction shows a germline mismatch at one end, possibly a read error. The chain carries TRBV7-7 and TRBJ2-1; 7 nucleotides agree with TRBD2. CDR1 is SSHAT, CDR2 FNYEAQ, per germline (reference sequence). This CDR3 spans 14 amino acids. The CDR3 DNA is TGTGCTAGCAGTTCCAGCTGGGAGGGCAATGAGCAGTTCTTC. It yields the protein CASSSSWEGNEQFF.

The count of this clone is one. V is TRBV7-9 and J is TRBJ2-6; the D gene is possibly TRBD1 (5 bases). Germline lookup yields CDR1 SEHNR and CDR2 FQNEAQ (reference sequence). This CDR3 has 16 amino acids. V lost 5 bases to trimming and J lost 0 bases, with 11 bases between them. Here the CDR3 DNA reads TGTGCCAGCAGCGGACACAAAAACTCTGGGGCCAACGTCCTGACTTTC. It codes for CASSGHKNSGANVLTF.

In regard to this clone: The junction departs from germline at one end; a sequencing error may be responsible. The chain joins TRBV7-7 to TRBJ2-2; 7 positions agree with TRBD1. CDR3 size: 16 residues. Germline V gives CDR1 SSHAT, CDR2 FNYEAQ (reference sequence). In nucleotides, the CDR3 is TGTGCTAGCAGCTTAGCCAGACAGGGTACGACCGGGGAGCTGTTTTTT. It is translated as CASSLARQGTTGELFF. Based on the CDR3 plus reference TRBV7-7 and TRBJ2-2, the full variable domain is GAGVSQSPRYKVTKRGQDVTLRCDPISSHATLYWYQQALGQGPEFLTYFNYEAQPDKSGLPSDRFSAERPEGSISTLTIQRTEQRDSAMYRCASSLARQGTTGELFFGEGSRLTVL.

This clone was observed a few times. The CDR3 nucleotides read TGTGCCAGCAGCGGCTGGGCAACTGGAAACACCATATATTTT. It specifies CASSGWATGNTIYF. The rearrangement uses TRBV28 and TRBJ1-3; D unresolved. CDR3 length: 14 amino acids. Germline V CDR1 and CDR2: MDHEN, SYDVKM. V was cut by 6 bases and J by 2 bases, with 11 bases left in between.

The V and J genes are TRBV19 and TRBJ1-2; 7 bases map to TRBD1. The V gene end was trimmed by 7 bases and the J gene end by 1 base; junction bases not matched to a gene: 12. Germline V gene data show CDR1 as LNHDA and CDR2 as SQIVND (reference sequence). There are 16 residues in the CDR3. CDR3: CASTVLAGQNNYGYTF. The CDR3 coding sequence is TGTGCCAGTACAGTCCTAGCGGGACAGAATAACTATGGCTACACCTTC.

This clone has just a few counts. This chain links TRBV25-1 with TRBJ1-2; 7 bases are shared with TRBD1. This CDR3 contains 14 residues. The germline gives CDR1 MGHDK, CDR2 SYGVNS. The trim removed 4 bases at V and 6 bases at J, leaving 8 bases unmatched. CDR3 DNA sequence: TGTGCCAGCAGTGCCGGAGACAGGGAGGATGGCTACACCTTC. As protein: CASSAGDREDGYTF.

The chain recombines TRBV30 with TRBJ1-1, with D perhaps matching TRBD1 (6 bases). Germline lookup yields CDR1 GTSNPN and CDR2 SVGIG (reference sequence). Trimming shortened V by 8 bases and J by 11 bases, and 15 bases separated the two germline ends. This CDR3 region has 10 residues. The chain's CDR3 is CASEGRGAFF. In nucleotides, the CDR3 is TGTGCCAGTGAAGGGAGGGGGGCTTTCTTT.

This chain links TRBV9 with TRBJ2-3, with a possible D match to TRBD2 (6 bases). The ends were cut back, 3 bases at V and 8 bases at J, with 16 bases in the middle. Germline assignment: CDR1 SGDLS and CDR2 YYNGEE. This CDR3 has 14 amino acids. The CDR3 sequence: CASSGPSVVGTQYF. The CDR3 bases are TGTGCCAGCAGCGGACCTAGCGTGGTCGGTACGCAGTATTTT.

Concerning this clone: Other DNA sequences within the sample encode an identical CDR3. The CDR3 nucleotides read TGTGCCTGGAGTGTTCGGGAGAGGGATACGCAGTATTTT. This codes for CAWSVRERDTQYF. The genes are TRBV30 and TRBJ2-3; tentative D call: TRBD2 (6 bases). Germline V lookup: CDR1 GTSNPN, CDR2 SVGIG (reference sequence). V lost 0 bases to trimming and J lost 6 bases, with 10 bases between them. This CDR3 region has 13 residues.

This chain joins TRBV9 and TRBJ2-7; D not resolved. The CDR3 has 13 residues. Trimming shortened V by 4 bases and J by 0 bases, and 8 bases separated the two germline ends. The germline CDR1 and CDR2 sequences are SGDLS and YYNGEE. CDR3 in DNA: TGTGCCAGCAGCCCGCTTAGCTCCTACGAGCAGTACTTC. Amino acids: CASSPLSSYEQYF.

The chain employs TRBV5-6 and TRBJ1-2, with 9 bases fitting TRBD1. V gave up 4 bases and J gave up 0 bases; unmatched junction bases: 4. Germline V gene lookup returns CDR1 SGHDT and CDR2 YYEEEE. CDR3 length: 15 amino acids. DNA for the CDR3: TGTGCCAGCAGCCTCAGACAGGGGGCTAACTATGGCTACACCTTC. It encodes CASSLRQGANYGYTF.

V gene TRBV2 combines with J gene TRBJ1-5; possibly TRBD1 for D (5 bases). Trimming pared 5 bases from V and 7 bases from J, leaving 15 bases between. CDR3 length equals 14 residues. Germline V gene data show CDR1 as SNHLY and CDR2 as FYNNEI. DNA of the CDR3: TGTGCCAGCAGTAAGCTCAGGGAGGGCCAGCCCCAGCATTTT. It yields the protein CASSKLREGQPQHF.

The chain joins TRBV27 to TRBJ2-2; TRBD2 agrees at 7 bases. Germline-derived CDR1 and CDR2 are MNHEY and SMNVEV (reference sequence). V shed 3 bases, J shed 4 bases, and the junction held 5 bases outside the gene matches. This CDR3 contains 15 residues. The CDR3 sequence is CASSFTAGSTGELFF. CDR3 DNA: TGTGCCAGCAGTTTCACAGCGGGATCCACCGGGGAGCTGTTTTTT.

This clone was seen only a few times. This sequence joins TRBV2 and TRBJ1-5; D is possibly TRBD1 (5 bases). CDR3 length: 17 amino acids. V was cut by 2 bases and J by 0 bases, with 14 bases left in between. The germline V gene has CDR1 SNHLY and CDR2 FYNNEI. The CDR3 reads CASSEWGGQYSNQPQHF. The CDR3 DNA reads TGTGCCAGCAGTGAATGGGGAGGACAATATAGCAATCAGCCCCAGCATTTT.

The V call is TRBV11-1, the J call TRBJ1-2; no firm D call. V lost 1 base to trimming and J lost 1 base, with 7 bases between them. Germline lookup yields CDR1 SGHAT and CDR2 FQDESV (reference sequence). This CDR3 comprises 14 residues. CDR3 residues: CASSLGRINYGYTF. The CDR3 nucleotides read TGTGCCAGCAGCTTAGGGCGGATTAACTATGGCTACACCTTC.

This clone was detected a few times. This chain joins TRBV5-6 and TRBJ1-1; D remains unclear. This CDR3 spans 13 amino acids. Trimming removed 1 base at V and 1 base at J, with 5 bases between. Germline CDR1 SGHDT, CDR2 YYEEEE. The CDR3 region is CASSLPRNTEAFF. The CDR3 coding sequence is TGTGCCAGCAGCTTGCCTCGGAACACTGAAGCTTTCTTT.

The rearrangement joins TRBV7-9 to TRBJ2-7; D might be TRBD1 (6 bases). Germline assignment: CDR1 SEHNR and CDR2 FQNEAQ (reference sequence). The ends were cut back, 0 bases at V and 3 bases at J, with 12 bases in the middle. This CDR3 spans 15 amino acids. In nucleotides, the CDR3 is TGTGCCAGCAGCTTAGCGGCAACAGGGAACTACGAGCAGTACTTC. Translation: CASSLAATGNYEQYF.

The V and J genes are TRBV6-1 and TRBJ1-2; TRBD1 matches at 8 bases. The junction had 9 bases not matched to a gene; V was cut back by 1 base and J by 8 bases. Germline values: CDR1 MNHNS, CDR2 SASEGT. This CDR3 comprises 15 residues. CDR3 coding DNA: TGTGCCAGCAGTGAAGGGGAAGTCGGGACAGGCGGCTACACCTTC. Residues: CASSEGEVGTGGYTF.

This sequence joins TRBV29-1 and TRBJ2-7, with 10 bases aligning to TRBD2. Looked up from germline, CDR1 is SQVTM and CDR2 is ANQGSEA. The trim removed 2 bases at V and 0 bases at J, leaving 4 bases unmatched. The CDR3 is 15 amino acids. The CDR3: CSVELAGVRSYEQYF. In DNA form, the CDR3 reads TGCAGCGTTGAACTAGCGGGAGTCCGCTCCTACGAGCAGTACTTC.

This chain connects TRBV11-2 to TRBJ1-1, with D tentatively TRBD1 (6 bases). Germline assignment: CDR1 SGHAT and CDR2 FQNNGV. V was clipped by 5 bases and J by 4 bases, with 11 bases between them. The CDR3 length is 13 residues. In DNA form, the CDR3 reads TGTGCCAGCAGCGCGGACAGTGGCACTGAAGCTTTCTTT. Protein: CASSADSGTEAFF.

V gene TRBV19 combines with J gene TRBJ2-1; no definite D call. Germline-derived CDR1 and CDR2 are LNHDA and SQIVND (reference sequence). The CDR3 contains 16 residues. The ends were cut back, 2 bases at V and 3 bases at J, with 14 bases in the middle. CDR3 amino acids: CASSISSTGGYNEQFF. CDR3 nucleotide sequence: TGTGCCAGTAGTATATCGAGCACGGGTGGCTACAATGAGCAGTTCTTC.

This chain uses TRBV6-1 with TRBJ2-1, with 10 bases aligning to TRBD2. After removal of 1 base from V and 3 bases from J, the junction contained 0 bases not matched to a gene. The germline V gene has CDR1 MNHNS and CDR2 SASEGT. The CDR3 is 15 residues long. The CDR3 bases are TGTGCCAGCAGTGAAGGGACTAGCGGCTACAATGAGCAGTTCTTC. Its translation is CASSEGTSGYNEQFF.

CDR3 in DNA: TGTGCCAGCAGTTTATTCGGAGTGTCGGGCTACACCTTC. Protein: CASSLFGVSGYTF. This rearrangement joins TRBV27 to TRBJ1-2; D is ambiguous. The V gene's germline CDR1 is MNHEY and CDR2 SMNVEV (reference sequence). V was cut by 1 base and J by 8 bases, with 11 bases left in between. The CDR3 consists of 13 residues.

The chain couples TRBV7-8 to TRBJ1-2; the match to TRBD1 covers 7 bases. The CDR3 consists of 13 residues. With 5 bases clipped from V and 5 bases from J, the junction kept 5 bases outside the gene matches. Germline-derived CDR1 and CDR2 are SGHVS and FQNEAQ. The CDR3, as DNA: TGTGCCAGCAGCCTCCGGGACAGTTATGGCTACACCTTC. Amino acid sequence: CASSLRDSYGYTF.